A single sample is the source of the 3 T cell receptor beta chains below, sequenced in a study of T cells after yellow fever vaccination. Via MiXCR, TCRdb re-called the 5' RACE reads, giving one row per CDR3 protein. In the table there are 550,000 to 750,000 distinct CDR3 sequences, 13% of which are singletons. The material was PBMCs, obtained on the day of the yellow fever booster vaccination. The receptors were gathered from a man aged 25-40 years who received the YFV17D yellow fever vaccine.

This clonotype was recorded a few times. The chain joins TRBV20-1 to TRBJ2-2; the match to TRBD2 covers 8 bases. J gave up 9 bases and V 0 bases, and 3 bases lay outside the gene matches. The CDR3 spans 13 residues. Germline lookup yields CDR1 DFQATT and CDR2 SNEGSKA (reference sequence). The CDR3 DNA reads TGCAGTGCTAGAGATGGACTAGCAAGGGAGCTGTTTTTT. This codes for CSARDGLARELFF.

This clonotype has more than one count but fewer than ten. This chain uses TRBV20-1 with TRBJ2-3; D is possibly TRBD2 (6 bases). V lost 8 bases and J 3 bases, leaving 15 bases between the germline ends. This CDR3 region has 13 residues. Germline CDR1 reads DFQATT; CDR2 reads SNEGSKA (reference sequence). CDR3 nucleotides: TGCAGTACCGGGACTGCAGGTACAGATACGCAGTATTTT. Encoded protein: CSTGTAGTDTQYF.

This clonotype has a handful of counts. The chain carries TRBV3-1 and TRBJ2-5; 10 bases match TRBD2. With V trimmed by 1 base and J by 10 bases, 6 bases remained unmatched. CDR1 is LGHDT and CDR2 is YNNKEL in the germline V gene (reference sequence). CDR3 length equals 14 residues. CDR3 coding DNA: TGTGCCAGCAGCCAAGGTACTAGCGGGGATGGCCAGTACTTC. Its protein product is CASSQGTSGDGQYF.